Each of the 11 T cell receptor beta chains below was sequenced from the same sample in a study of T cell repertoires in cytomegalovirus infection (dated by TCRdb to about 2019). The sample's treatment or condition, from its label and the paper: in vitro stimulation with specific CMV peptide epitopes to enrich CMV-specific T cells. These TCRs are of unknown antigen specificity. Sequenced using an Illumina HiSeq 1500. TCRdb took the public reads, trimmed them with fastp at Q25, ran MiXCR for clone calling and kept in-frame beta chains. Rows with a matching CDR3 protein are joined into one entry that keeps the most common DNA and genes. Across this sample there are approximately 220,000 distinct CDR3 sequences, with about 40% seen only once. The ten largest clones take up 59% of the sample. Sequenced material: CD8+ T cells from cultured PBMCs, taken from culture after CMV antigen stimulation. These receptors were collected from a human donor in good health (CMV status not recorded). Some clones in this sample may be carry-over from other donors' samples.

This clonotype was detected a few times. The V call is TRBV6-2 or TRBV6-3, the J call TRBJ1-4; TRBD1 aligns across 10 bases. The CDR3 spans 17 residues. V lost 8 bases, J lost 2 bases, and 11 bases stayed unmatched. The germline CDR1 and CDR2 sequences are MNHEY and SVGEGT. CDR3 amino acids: CASGSVGTGVTNEKLFF. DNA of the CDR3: TGTGCCAGCGGTAGCGTCGGGACAGGGGTTACTAATGAAAAACTGTTTTTT.

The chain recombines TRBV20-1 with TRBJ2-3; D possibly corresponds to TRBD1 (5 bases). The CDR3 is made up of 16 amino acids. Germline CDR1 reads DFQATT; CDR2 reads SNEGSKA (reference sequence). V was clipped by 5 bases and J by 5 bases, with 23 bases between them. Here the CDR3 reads CSADLMGRARRDTQYF. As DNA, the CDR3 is TGCAGTGCTGACTTAATGGGCAGGGCTAGGAGAGATACGCAGTATTTT.

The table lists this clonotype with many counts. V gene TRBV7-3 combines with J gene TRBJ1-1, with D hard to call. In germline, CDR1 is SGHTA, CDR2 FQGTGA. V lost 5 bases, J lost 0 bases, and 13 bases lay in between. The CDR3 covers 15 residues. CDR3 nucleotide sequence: TGTGCCAGCAGCAGTGGAGGAGGGATGAACACTGAAGCTTTCTTT. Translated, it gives CASSSGGGMNTEAFF.

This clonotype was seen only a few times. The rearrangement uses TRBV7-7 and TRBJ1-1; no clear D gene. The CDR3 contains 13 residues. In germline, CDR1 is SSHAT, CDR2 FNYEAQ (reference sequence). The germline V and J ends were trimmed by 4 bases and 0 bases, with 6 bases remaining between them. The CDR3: CASSYTLNTEAFF. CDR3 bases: TGTGCCAGCAGCTACACCCTGAACACTGAAGCTTTCTTT. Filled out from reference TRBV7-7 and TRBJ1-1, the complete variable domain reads GAGVSQSPRYKVTKRGQDVTLRCDPISSHATLYWYQQALGQGPEFLTYFNYEAQPDKSGLPSDRFSAERPEGSISTLTIQRTEQRDSAMYRCASSYTLNTEAFFGQGTRLTVV.

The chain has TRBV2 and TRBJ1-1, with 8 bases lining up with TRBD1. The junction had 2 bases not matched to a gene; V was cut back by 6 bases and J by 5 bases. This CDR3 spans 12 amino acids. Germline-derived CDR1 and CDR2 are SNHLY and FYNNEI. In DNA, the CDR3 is TGTGCCAGCAGGACAGGGGAGACTGAAGCTTTCTTT. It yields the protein CASRTGETEAFF.

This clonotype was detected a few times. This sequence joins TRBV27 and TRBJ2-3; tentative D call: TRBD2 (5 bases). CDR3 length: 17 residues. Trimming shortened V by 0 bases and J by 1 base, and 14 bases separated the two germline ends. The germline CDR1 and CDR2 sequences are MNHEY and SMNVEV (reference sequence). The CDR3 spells CASSLSPGLIGTDTQYF. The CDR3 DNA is TGTGCCAGCAGTTTATCTCCCGGACTTATTGGCACAGATACGCAGTATTTT.

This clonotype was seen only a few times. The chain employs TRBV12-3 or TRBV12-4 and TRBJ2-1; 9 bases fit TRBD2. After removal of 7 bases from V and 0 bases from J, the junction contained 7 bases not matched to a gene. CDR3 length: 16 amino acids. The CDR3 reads CASTPASGISYNEQFF. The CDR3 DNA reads TGTGCCAGCACCCCGGCTAGCGGGATCTCCTACAATGAGCAGTTCTTC.

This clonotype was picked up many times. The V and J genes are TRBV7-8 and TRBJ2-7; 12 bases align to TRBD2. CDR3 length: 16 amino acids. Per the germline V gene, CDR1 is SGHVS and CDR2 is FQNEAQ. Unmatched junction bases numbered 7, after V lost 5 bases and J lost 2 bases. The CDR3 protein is CASSMGLAGAPYEQYF. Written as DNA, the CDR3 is TGTGCCAGCAGCATGGGACTAGCGGGTGCGCCCTACGAGCAGTACTTC.

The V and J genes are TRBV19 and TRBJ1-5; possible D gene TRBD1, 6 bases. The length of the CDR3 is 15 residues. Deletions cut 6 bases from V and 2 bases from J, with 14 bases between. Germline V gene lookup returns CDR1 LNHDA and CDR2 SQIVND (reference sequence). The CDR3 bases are TGTGCCAGTAGCCCCATCCCAGGGGGCAATCAGCCCCAGCATTTT. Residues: CASSPIPGGNQPQHF.

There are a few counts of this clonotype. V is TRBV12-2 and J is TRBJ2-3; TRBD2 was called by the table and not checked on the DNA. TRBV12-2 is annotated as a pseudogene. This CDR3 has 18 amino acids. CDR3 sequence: CASRLESGREGVTDTQYF. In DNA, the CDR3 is TGTGCAAGTCGCTTAGAATCAGGCAGGGAGGGAGTCACAGATACGCAGTATTTT.

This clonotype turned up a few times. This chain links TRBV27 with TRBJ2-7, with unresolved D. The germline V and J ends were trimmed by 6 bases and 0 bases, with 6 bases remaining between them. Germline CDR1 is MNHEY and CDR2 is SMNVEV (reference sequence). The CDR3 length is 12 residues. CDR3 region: CASSASSYEQYF. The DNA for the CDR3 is TGTGCCAGCAGCGCGAGCTCCTACGAGCAGTACTTC.